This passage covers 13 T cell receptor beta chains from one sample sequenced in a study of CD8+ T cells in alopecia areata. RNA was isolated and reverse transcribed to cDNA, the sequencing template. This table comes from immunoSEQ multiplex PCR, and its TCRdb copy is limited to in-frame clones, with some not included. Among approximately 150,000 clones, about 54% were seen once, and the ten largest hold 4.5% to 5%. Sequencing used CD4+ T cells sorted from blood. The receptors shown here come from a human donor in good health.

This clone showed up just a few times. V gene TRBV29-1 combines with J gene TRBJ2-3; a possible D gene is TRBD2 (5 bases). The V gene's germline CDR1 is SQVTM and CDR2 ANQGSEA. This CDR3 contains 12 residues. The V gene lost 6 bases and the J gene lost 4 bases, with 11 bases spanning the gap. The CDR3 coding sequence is TGCAGCGTCCGGGAAGGGCCAGATACGCAGTATTTT. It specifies CSVREGPDTQYF.

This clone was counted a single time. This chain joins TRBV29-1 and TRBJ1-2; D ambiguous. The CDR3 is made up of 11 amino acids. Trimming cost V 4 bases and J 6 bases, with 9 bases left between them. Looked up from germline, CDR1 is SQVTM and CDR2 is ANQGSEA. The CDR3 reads CSVVSGDGYTF. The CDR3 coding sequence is TGCAGCGTTGTAAGTGGGGATGGCTACACCTTC.

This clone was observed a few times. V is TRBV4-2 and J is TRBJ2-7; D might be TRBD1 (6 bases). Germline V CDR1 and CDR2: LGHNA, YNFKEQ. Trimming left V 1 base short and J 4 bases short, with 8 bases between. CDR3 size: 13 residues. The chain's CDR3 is CASSQVGAYEQYF. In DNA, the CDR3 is TGTGCCAGCAGCCAAGTGGGGGCGTACGAGCAGTACTTC.

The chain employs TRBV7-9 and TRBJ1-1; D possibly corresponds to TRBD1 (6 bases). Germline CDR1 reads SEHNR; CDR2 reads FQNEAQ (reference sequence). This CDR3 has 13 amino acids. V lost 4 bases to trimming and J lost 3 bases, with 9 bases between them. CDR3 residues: CASSSQGYTEAFF. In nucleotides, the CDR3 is TGTGCCAGCAGCTCGCAGGGGTACACTGAAGCTTTCTTT.

The CDR3 bases are TGCGCCAGCAATAGTCAGTTGACAGGGAACACTGAAGCTTTCTTT. The encoded protein is CASNSQLTGNTEAFF. The chain is built from TRBV5-1 and TRBJ1-1; TRBD1 might be the D (6 bases). In germline, CDR1 is SGHRS, CDR2 YFSETQ. Trimming took 6 bases from V and 1 from J, leaving 16 bases between them. The CDR3 consists of 15 residues.

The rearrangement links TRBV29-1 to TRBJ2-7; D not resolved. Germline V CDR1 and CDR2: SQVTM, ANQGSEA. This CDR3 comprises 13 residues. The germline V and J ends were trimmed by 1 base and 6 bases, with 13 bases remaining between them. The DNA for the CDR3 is TGCAGCGTTGAAGTGCGGAACCTGCCCGAGCAGTACTTC. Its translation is CSVEVRNLPEQYF.

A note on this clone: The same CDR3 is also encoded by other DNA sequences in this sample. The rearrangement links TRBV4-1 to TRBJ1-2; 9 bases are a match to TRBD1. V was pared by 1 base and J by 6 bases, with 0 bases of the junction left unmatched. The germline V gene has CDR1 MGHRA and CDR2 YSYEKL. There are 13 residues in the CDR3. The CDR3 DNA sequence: TGCGCCAGCAGCCAAGGGACAGGGGATGGCTACACCTTC. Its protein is CASSQGTGDGYTF.

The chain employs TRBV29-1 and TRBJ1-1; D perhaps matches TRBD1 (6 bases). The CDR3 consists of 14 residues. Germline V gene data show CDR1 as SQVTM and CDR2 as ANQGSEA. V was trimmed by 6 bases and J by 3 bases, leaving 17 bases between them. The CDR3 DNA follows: TGCAGCGTCGTGACAGGAGCCCAAGACACTGAAGCTTTCTTT. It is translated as CSVVTGAQDTEAFF.

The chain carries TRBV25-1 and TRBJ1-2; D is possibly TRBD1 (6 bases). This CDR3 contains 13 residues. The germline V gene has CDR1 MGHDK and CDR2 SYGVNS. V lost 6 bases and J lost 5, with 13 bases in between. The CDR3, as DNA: TGTGCCAGCAGCCCGGACAGTACTTATGGCTACACCTTC. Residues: CASSPDSTYGYTF.

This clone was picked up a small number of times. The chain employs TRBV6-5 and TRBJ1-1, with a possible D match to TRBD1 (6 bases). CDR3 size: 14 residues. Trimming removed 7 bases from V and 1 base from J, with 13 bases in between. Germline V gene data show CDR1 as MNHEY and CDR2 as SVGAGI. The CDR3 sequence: CASTLEGENTEAFF. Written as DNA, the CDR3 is TGTGCCAGCACGTTGGAGGGGGAGAACACTGAAGCTTTCTTT.

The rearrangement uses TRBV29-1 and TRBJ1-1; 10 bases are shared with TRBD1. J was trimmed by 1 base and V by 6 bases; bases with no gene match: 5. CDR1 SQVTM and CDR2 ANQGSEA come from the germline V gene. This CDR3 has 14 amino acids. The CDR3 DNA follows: TGCAGCGTGCCCAGACAGGGGGCGAACACTGAAGCTTTCTTT. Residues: CSVPRQGANTEAFF. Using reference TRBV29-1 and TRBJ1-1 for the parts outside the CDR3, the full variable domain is SAVISQKPSRDICQRGTSLTIQCQVDSQVTMMFWYRQQPGQSLTLIATANQGSEATYESGFVIDKFPISRPNLTFSTLTVSNMSPEDSSIYLCSVPRQGANTEAFFGQGTRLTVV.

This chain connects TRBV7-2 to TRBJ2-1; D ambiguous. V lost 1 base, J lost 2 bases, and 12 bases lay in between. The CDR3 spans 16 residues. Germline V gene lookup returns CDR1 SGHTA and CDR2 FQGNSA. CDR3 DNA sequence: TGTGCCAGCAGCTTAGATCTATTCGTGGCCTACAATGAGCAGTTCTTC. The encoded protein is CASSLDLFVAYNEQFF.

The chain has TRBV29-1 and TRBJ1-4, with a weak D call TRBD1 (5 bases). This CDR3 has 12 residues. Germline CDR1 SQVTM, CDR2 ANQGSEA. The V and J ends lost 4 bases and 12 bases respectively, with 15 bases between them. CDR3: CSVGDGGEELFF. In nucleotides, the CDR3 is TGCAGCGTTGGGGACGGGGGTGAGGAACTGTTTTTT. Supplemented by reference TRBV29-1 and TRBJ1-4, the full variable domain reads SAVISQKPSRDICQRGTSLTIQCQVDSQVTMMFWYRQQPGQSLTLIATANQGSEATYESGFVIDKFPISRPNLTFSTLTVSNMSPEDSSIYLCSVGDGGEELFFGSGTQLSVL.